What follows is one T cell receptor beta chain and its context. These data come from a study of shared T cell receptors in the human thymus. Produced via immunoSEQ multiplex PCR; TCRdb's table is partial and in-frame only. The data contain 600,000 or so clones, around 87% of them singletons. The CDR3 runs 13 residues. Germline CDR1 reads SGHAT; CDR2 reads FQNNGV. These data were likewise used in another study, on human thymus T cells. That investigation notes: Corrective cardiac surgery supplied the resected thymus tissue. Apparent skewing of V and J gene usage characterized both thymic and blood repertoires. Related research has reported that thymic repertoires overlap highly among unrelated individuals.

Specimen: thymocytes. This TCR derives from a boy in the first two years of life with a congenital heart defect. The genes are TRBV11-2 and TRBJ2-5; 8 nucleotides line up with TRBD2. CDR3 sequence reads: CSSSARLAETQYF. The CDR3, as DNA: TGTTCATCTTCAGCTCGACTAGCGGAGACCCAGTACTTC.